This T cell receptor (beta chain) was observed in a study of blood T cell repertoires in COVID-19. The overall study: Sites across the United States, Italy and Spain contributed samples from acute and convalescent COVID-19.

The V end lost 5 bases, the J end lost 2 bases, and 13 bases lay between the germline ends. Germline V CDR1 and CDR2: PRHDT, FYEKMQ (reference sequence). The CDR3 covers 14 residues. TCRdb's table, derived via immunoSEQ multiplex PCR, lists solely in-frame clones and lacks some. The sample holds about 160,000 clones; about 80% are singletons and the top ten take 20% to 25%. The rearrangement links TRBV13 to TRBJ2-7; D possibly corresponds to TRBD1 (5 bases). The specimen sequenced was peripheral blood. This clonotype originated in a woman older than 75 with acute or convalescent COVID-19. The CDR3 bases are TGTGCCAGCAGCACCCAGACAGCGACCTACGAGCAGTACTTC. It yields the protein CASSTQTATYEQYF.